This T cell receptor (beta chain) was captured by sequencing in a study of blood T cell repertoires in COVID-19. Study context: Researchers got acute and convalescent COVID-19 samples from the United States, Italy and Spain. From T cells, B-cell-depleted T cells, or PBMCs came the material, which was cDNA or gDNA.

CDR3 size: 16 residues. Trimming removed 3 bases from V and 0 bases from J, with 13 bases in between. CDR1 is SGHDT and CDR2 is YYEEEE in the germline V gene. Original analysis: Reference gene primer amplification in the assay estimated nucleated cell counts. The data were produced by immunoSEQ multiplex PCR, yet TCRdb's version contains in-frame clones alone and is incomplete. The DNA was the basis for D and trimming; V, J and clone size are from that table. This table holds some 150,000 clones, 70% to 90% found once. The sample was peripheral blood. V usage is TRBV5-6 and J usage is TRBJ1-3; TRBD1 might be the D (5 bases). This sequence originates from a woman in her sixties or seventies with acute or convalescent COVID-19. The CDR3 loop reads CASSYEQAGSGNTIYF. The CDR3 nucleotides are TGTGCCAGCAGCTACGAACAGGCAGGCTCTGGAAACACCATATATTTT.